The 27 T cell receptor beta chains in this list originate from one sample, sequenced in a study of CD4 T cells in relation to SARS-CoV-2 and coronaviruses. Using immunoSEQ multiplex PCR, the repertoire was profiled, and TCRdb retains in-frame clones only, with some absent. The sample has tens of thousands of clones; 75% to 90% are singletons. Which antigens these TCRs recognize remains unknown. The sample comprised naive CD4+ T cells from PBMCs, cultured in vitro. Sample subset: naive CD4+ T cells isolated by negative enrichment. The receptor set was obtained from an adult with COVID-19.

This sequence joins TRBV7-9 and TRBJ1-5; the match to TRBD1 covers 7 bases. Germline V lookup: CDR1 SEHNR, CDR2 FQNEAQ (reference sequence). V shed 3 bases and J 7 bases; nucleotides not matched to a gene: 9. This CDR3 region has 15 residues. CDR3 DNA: TGTGCCAGCAGCTTGGGAGACAGGGTGGGCCAGCCCCAGCATTTT. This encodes CASSLGDRVGQPQHF.

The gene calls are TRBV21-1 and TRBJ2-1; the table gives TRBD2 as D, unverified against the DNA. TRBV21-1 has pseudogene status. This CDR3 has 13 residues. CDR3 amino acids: CASTWRPPVGQFF. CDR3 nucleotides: TGTGCCAGCACTTGGAGACCGCCCGTAGGCCAGTTCTTC.

CDR3 region: CSVETTLATTYNEQFF. The CDR3 region has the DNA TGCAGCGTTGAGACCACTCTAGCGACGACCTACAATGAGCAGTTCTTC. V usage is TRBV29-1 and J usage is TRBJ2-1, with D possibly being TRBD2 (6 bases). This CDR3 contains 16 residues. V shed 3 bases and J shed 2 bases, with 17 bases lying between them. The germline V gene encodes CDR1 SQVTM and CDR2 ANQGSEA.

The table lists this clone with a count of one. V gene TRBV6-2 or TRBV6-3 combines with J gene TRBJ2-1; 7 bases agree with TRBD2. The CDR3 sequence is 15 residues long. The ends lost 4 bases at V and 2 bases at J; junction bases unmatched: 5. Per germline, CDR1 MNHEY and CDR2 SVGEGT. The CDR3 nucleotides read TGTGCCAGCAGTTCCGGAGGGAGGGCCTACAATGAGCAGTTCTTC. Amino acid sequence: CASSSGGRAYNEQFF.

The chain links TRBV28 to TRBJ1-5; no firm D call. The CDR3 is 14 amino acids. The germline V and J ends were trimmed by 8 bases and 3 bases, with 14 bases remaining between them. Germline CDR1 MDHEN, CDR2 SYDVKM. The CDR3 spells CASASPTDNQPQHF. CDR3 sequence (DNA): TGTGCCAGCGCGTCGCCAACTGACAATCAGCCCCAGCATTTT.

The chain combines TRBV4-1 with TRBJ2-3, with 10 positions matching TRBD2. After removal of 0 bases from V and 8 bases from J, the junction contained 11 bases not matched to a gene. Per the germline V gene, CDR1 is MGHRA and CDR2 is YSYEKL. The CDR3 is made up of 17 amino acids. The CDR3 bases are TGCGCCAGCAGCCAAGATGATCTTGGGAGCGGGAGGGGTACGCAGTATTTT. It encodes CASSQDDLGSGRGTQYF.

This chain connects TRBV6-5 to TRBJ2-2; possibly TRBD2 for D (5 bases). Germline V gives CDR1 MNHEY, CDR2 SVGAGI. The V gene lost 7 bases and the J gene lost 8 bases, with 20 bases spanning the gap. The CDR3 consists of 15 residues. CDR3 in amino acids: CASIRTAPVGGELFF. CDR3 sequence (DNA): TGTGCCAGCATTCGGACTGCGCCGGTTGGGGGGGAGCTGTTTTTT.

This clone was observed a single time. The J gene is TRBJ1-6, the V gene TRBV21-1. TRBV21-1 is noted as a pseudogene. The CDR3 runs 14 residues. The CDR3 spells CASSTGARDSPLHF. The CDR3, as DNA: TGTGCCAGCAGCACCGGGGCCAGGGACTCACCCCTCCACTTT.

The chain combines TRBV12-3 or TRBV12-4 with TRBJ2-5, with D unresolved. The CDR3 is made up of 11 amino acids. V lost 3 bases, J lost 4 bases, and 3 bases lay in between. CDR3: CASSLIETQYF. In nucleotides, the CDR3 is TGTGCCAGCAGTTTGATAGAGACCCAGTACTTC.

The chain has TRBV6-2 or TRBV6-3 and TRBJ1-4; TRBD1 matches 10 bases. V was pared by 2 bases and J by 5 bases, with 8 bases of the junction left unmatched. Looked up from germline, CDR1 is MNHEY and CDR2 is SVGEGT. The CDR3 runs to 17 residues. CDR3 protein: CASSYDRGLDSNEKLFF. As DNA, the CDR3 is TGTGCCAGCAGTTACGACAGGGGGCTCGATTCGAATGAAAAACTGTTTTTT.

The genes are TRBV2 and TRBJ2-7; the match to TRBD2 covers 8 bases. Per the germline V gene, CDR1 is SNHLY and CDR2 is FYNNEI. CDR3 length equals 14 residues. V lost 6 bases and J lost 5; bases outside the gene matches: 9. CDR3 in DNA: TGTGCCAGCAGGTTTTTAGCGGGAACGAACGAGCAGTACTTC. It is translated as CASRFLAGTNEQYF.

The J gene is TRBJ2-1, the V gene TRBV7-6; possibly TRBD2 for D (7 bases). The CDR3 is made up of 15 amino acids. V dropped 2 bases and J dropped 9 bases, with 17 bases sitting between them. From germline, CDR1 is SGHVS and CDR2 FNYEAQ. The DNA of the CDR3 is TGTGCCAGCAGCTTAATCGCGGGGGCAGGCCTTGAGCAGTTCTTC. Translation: CASSLIAGAGLEQFF.

CDR3 sequence: CASSPVVGRSYEQYF. The CDR3 DNA follows: TGTGCCAGCTCACCTGTTGTGGGCCGCTCCTACGAGCAGTACTTC. The genes are TRBV18 and TRBJ2-7; no firm D call. Trimming removed 3 bases from V and 0 bases from J, with 12 bases in between. The CDR3 sequence is 15 residues long. The germline V gene has CDR1 KGHSH and CDR2 LQKENI. The whole variable domain, remainder taken from reference TRBV18 and TRBJ2-7, is NAGVMQNPRHLVRRRGQEARLRCSPMKGHSHVYWYRQLPEEGLKFMVYLQKENIIDESGMPKERFSAEFPKEGPSILRIQQVVRGDSAAYFCASSPVVGRSYEQYFGPGTRLTVT.

The CDR3 sequence is CASRLAGDNEQFF. In DNA, the CDR3 is TGTGCCAGCAGACTAGCGGGCGACAATGAGCAGTTCTTC. The rearrangement links TRBV28 to TRBJ2-1, with 9 bases aligning to TRBD2. The germline V gene has CDR1 MDHEN and CDR2 SYDVKM. The junction had 2 bases not matched to a gene; V was cut back by 6 bases and J by 5 bases. This CDR3 has 13 amino acids.

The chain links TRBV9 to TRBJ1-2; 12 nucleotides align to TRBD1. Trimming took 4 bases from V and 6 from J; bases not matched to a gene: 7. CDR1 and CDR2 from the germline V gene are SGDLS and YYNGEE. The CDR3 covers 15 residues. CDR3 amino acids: CASSLGDRGRNGYTF. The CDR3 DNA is TGTGCCAGCAGCTTGGGGGACAGGGGGCGGAATGGCTACACCTTC.

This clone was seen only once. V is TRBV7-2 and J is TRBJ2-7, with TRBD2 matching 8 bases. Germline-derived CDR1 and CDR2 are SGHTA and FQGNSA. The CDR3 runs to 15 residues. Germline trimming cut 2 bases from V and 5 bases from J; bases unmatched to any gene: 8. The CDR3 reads CASSLMGREADEQYF. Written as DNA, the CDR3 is TGTGCCAGCAGCTTAATGGGGCGGGAGGCCGACGAGCAGTACTTC.

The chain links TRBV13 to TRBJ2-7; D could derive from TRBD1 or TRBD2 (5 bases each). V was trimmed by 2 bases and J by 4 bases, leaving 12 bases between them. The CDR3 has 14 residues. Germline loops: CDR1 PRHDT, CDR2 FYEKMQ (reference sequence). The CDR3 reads CASSLSPGTYEQYF. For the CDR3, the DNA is TGTGCCAGCAGCTTATCTCCAGGGACGTACGAGCAGTACTTC.

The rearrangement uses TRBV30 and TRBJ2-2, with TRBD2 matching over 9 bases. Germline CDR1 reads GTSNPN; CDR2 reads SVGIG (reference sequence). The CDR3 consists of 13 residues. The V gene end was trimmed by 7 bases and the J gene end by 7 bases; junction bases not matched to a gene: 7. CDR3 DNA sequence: TGTGCCTCCTCTGGGCGGGAGGGCGGGGAGCTGTTTTTT. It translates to CASSGREGGELFF.

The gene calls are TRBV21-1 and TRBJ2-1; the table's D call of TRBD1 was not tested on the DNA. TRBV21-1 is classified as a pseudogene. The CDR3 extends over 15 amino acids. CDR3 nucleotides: TGTGCCAGCAGCAACCGGGACACATCCTACAATGAGCAGTTCTTC. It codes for CASSNRDTSYNEQFF.

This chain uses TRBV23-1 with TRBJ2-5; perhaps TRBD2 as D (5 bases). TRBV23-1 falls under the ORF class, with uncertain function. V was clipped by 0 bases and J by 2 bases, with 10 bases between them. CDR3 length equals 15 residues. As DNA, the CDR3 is TGCGCCAGCAGTCAATCGAGGCGGGCTCAAGAGACCCAGTACTTC. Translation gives CASSQSRRAQETQYF.

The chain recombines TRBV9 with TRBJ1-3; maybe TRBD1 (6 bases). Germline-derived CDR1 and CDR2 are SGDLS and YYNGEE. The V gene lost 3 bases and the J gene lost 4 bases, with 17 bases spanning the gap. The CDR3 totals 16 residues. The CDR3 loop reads CASSATGSAYGNTIYF. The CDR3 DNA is TGTGCCAGCAGCGCAACAGGGTCGGCGTACGGAAACACCATATATTTT. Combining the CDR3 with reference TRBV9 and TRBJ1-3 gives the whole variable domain DSGVTQTPKHLITATGQRVTLRCSPRSGDLSVYWYQQSLDQGLQFLIQYYNGEERAKGNILERFSAQQFPDLHSELNLSSLELGDSALYFCASSATGSAYGNTIYFGEGSWLTVV.

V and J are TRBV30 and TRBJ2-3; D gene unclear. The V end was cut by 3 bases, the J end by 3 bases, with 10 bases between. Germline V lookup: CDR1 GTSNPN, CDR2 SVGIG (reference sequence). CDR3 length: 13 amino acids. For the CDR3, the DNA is TGTGCCTGGAGGACACCCCTGACAGATACGCAGTATTTT. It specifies CAWRTPLTDTQYF.

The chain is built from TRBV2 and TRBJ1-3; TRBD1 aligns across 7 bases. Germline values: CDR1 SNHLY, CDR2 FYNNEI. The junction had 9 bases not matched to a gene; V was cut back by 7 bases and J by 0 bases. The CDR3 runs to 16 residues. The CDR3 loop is CASKFSGGSSGNTIYF. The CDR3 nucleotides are TGTGCCAGCAAATTCTCAGGGGGTTCCTCTGGAAACACCATATATTTT.

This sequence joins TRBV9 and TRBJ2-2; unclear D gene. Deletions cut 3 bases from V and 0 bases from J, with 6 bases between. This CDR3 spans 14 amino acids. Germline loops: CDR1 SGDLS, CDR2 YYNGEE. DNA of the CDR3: TGTGCCAGCAGCGGGGCACCGAACACCGGGGAGCTGTTTTTT. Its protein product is CASSGAPNTGELFF.

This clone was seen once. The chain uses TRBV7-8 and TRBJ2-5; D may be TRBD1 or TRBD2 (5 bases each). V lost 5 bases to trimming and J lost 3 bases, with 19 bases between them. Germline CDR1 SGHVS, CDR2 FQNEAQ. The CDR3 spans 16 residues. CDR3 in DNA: TGTGCCAGCAGCCCGATCGCAGGGCCGAGGGAAGAGACCCAGTACTTC. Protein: CASSPIAGPREETQYF.

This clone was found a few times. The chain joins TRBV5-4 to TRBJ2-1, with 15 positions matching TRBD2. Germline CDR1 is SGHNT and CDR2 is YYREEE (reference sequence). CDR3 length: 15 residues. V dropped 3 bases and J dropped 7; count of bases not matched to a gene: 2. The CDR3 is CASSYGTSGGNEQFF. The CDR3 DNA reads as TGTGCCAGCAGCTACGGGACTAGCGGGGGGAATGAGCAGTTCTTC. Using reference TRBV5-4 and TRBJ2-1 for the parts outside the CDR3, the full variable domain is ETGVTQSPTHLIKTRGQQVTLRCSSQSGHNTVSWYQQALGQGPQFIFQYYREEENGRGNFPPRFSGLQFPNYSSELNVNALELDDSALYLCASSYGTSGGNEQFFGPGTRLTVL.

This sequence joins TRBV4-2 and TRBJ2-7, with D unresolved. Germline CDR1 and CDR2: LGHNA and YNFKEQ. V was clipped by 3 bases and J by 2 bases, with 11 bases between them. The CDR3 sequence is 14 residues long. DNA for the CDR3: TGTGCCAGCAGCCAGTCTCGGATGCCCTACGAGCAGTACTTC. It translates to CASSQSRMPYEQYF.